The rows below give T cell receptor beta chains drawn from one sample of a study of blood T cells in healthy people across ages. TCRdb ran MiXCR on the 5' RACE reads and lists one entry per CDR3 protein. The table shows about 1.8 million distinct CDR3 sequences, with about 49% occurring only once. Sequences were obtained from blood. The receptors here all came from a woman between 40 and 50 years old in good health. The CDR3 runs from the conserved cysteine through the conserved F or W. D genes are given only for firm matches.

D | V | CDR3
NA | TRBV15 | CATSRGWQPYGYTF
NA | TRBV4-3 | CASSQQTGTNQPQHF
TRBD1 | TRBV4-3 | CASSRTGITGELFF
NA | TRBV11-3 | CASSPYYQETQYF
TRBD1 | TRBV29-1 | CSALDRGGADTQYF
NA | TRBV12-5 | CASARASGETQYF
TRBD2 | TRBV10-3 | CAISSIAGASCNEQFF
NA | TRBV4-1 | CASSQEVDPETQYF
NA | TRBV6-5 | CASSLTSQQPLHF
NA | TRBV6-5 | CASSYLYLDVNYGYTF
TRBD1 | TRBV6-5 | CASSYSDRDRGPSRYGYTF
TRBD2 | TRBV7-2 | CASSLVPSGISYNEQFF
NA | TRBV3-1 | CASSQGSVNEQFF
TRBD1 | TRBV4-2 | CASSHTSQGIGSNEQFF
NA | TRBV20-1 | CSALLGDVEQYF
NA | TRBV9 | CASSGPAGTDTQYF
NA | TRBV11-2 | CASSALTDVEQYF
NA | TRBV20-1 | CSARPRSSSYNSPLHF
NA | TRBV7-8 | CASSLGGLAYLEQYF
NA | TRBV10-3 | CAIRPTENYGYTF
NA | TRBV11-2 | CASSPRQDTGYTF
NA | TRBV6-2/TRBV6-3 | CASSFPPPNEQFF
TRBD2 | TRBV15 | CATSKPGTRSNEQFF
NA | TRBV20-1 | CSGGGETKNIQYF
NA | TRBV5-1 | CASSWISPKTTEAFF
NA | TRBV4-1 | CASSPDVRPEAFF
NA | TRBV13 | CASSPPGVRGTDTQYF
NA | TRBV4-3 | CASSQEEGWNSPLHF
NA | TRBV19 | CATQTRGADTQYF
TRBD1 | TRBV11-2 | CASSFPDRGNYGYTF
NA | TRBV7-3 | CASSSTSPTDTRYF
NA | TRBV6-5 | CASSYSSTNTEAFF
NA | TRBV3-1 | CASSTRRGSETQYF
TRBD2 | TRBV18 | CASSSTTSGFSYEQYF
TRBD2 | TRBV20-1 | CSTPGGSYNEQYF
NA | TRBV11-2 | CASSLPGRITGELFF
NA | TRBV20-1 | CSASRGADQPQHF
NA | TRBV20-1 | CSARDRYGGGYNEQFF
TRBD2 | TRBV28 | CASRGGGLGGQETQYF
NA | TRBV18 | CASSPLQDAVNYGYTF
NA | TRBV19 | CASRLTSTPTDTQYF
NA | TRBV28 | CASSLVALLDTQYF
NA | TRBV28 | CASSLTLGGQYYGYTF